These 27 T cell receptor beta chains originate from one sample sequenced in a study of siplizumab effects on memory and regulatory T cells. Assay used: immunoSEQ multiplex PCR; TCRdb lists only in-frame clones, some missing. The sample records tens of thousands of clones, 80% to 90% being singletons. Sequenced material: Tregs sorted from blood. Receptors originate from a human donor in good health.

The chain carries TRBV5-8 and TRBJ2-5; D not resolved. Looked up from germline, CDR1 is SGHTS and CDR2 is YDEGEE. V lost 2 bases and J lost 1, with 9 bases in between. The CDR3 loop spans 14 amino acids. The DNA of the CDR3 is TGTGCCAGCAGCTTAGCCGGTTTCCAAGAGACCCAGTACTTC. Its translation: CASSLAGFQETQYF.

The V gene is TRBV12-5, the J gene TRBJ2-1; 7 nucleotides line up with TRBD2. CDR1 is LGHNT, CDR2 FRNRAP, per germline. The CDR3 covers 14 residues. V was clipped by 5 bases and J by 0 bases; unmatched bases: 1. CDR3 coding DNA: TGTGCTAGTGGTGGCGGGAGCTCCTACAATGAGCAGTTCTTC. The encoded protein is CASGGGSSYNEQFF.

This chain links TRBV18 with TRBJ1-1; D is perhaps TRBD1 (6 bases). Germline V gives CDR1 KGHSH, CDR2 LQKENI. The CDR3 totals 12 residues. V gave up 6 bases and J gave up 3 bases, with 8 bases separating them. CDR3 sequence (DNA): TGTGCCAGCTCCGCAGGGGACACTGAAGCTTTCTTT. Residues: CASSAGDTEAFF.

This clone was found once. This chain links TRBV6-1 with TRBJ2-7; D ambiguous. V was shortened by 7 bases and J by 1 base, with 17 bases between the two germline ends. Germline CDR1 MNHNS, CDR2 SASEGT. The CDR3 has 15 residues. The CDR3 region has the DNA TGTGCCAGCACTAAGGACCCCGCCGGGTCCTACGAGCAGTACTTC. Translating it yields CASTKDPAGSYEQYF.

CDR3 residues: CASSYLRTSGYEQYF. CDR3 DNA sequence: TGTGCCAGCAGTTACCTCCGGACTAGCGGGTACGAGCAGTACTTC. The chain is built from TRBV6-5 and TRBJ2-7; 11 bases line up with TRBD2. The junction had 4 bases not matched to a gene; V was cut back by 2 bases and J by 4 bases. Germline CDR1 MNHEY, CDR2 SVGAGI. The CDR3 sequence is 15 residues long.

This chain joins TRBV7-2 and TRBJ2-5; D tentatively fits TRBD1 or TRBD2 (5 bases each). CDR3 length equals 13 residues. V was cut by 5 bases and J by 3 bases, with 10 bases left in between. Germline CDR1 SGHTA, CDR2 FQGNSA. The CDR3 DNA reads as TGTGCCAGCAGCCCGGGACCTAAAGAGACCCAGTACTTC. It codes for CASSPGPKETQYF.

This chain links TRBV30 with TRBJ1-1, with 7 bases fitting TRBD1. This CDR3 comprises 15 residues. Per the germline V gene, CDR1 is GTSNPN and CDR2 is SVGIG (reference sequence). V dropped 4 bases and J dropped 6; count of bases not matched to a gene: 14. CDR3 sequence: CAWTLLRKGAAEAFF. In DNA form, the CDR3 reads TGTGCCTGGACTTTACTTAGGAAGGGGGCGGCTGAAGCTTTCTTT. The whole variable domain, filled in from reference TRBV30 and TRBJ1-1, reads SQTIHQWPATLVQPVGSPLSLECTVEGTSNPNLYWYRQAAGRGLQLLFYSVGIGQISSEVPQNLSASRPQDRQFILSSKKLLLSDSGFYLCAWTLLRKGAAEAFFGQGTRLTVV.

This clone has more than one count but fewer than ten. The chain recombines TRBV15 with TRBJ2-5; TRBD2 aligns across 8 bases. The V segment lost 1 base and the J segment 2 bases; nucleotides outside the gene matches: 6. The CDR3 is made up of 16 amino acids. Germline V gene data show CDR1 as LNHNV and CDR2 as YYDKDF (reference sequence). Written as DNA, the CDR3 is TGTGCCACCAGCAGAGGTATAGCGGGGACACAAGAGACCCAGTACTTC. This codes for CATSRGIAGTQETQYF.

The V and J genes are TRBV18 and TRBJ2-7; possible D gene TRBD1, 6 bases. Trimming cost V 3 bases and J 1 base, with 7 bases left between them. Germline values: CDR1 KGHSH, CDR2 LQKENI. The CDR3 covers 13 residues. CDR3 bases: TGTGCCAGCTCACCCCAGGGGTCCTACGAGCAGTACTTC. Its translation: CASSPQGSYEQYF.

J is TRBJ2-1 and V is TRBV19, with 7 bases identical to TRBD2. CDR3 length: 14 residues. CDR1 is LNHDA, CDR2 SQIVND, per germline (reference sequence). After removal of 6 bases from V and 1 base from J, the junction contained 3 bases not matched to a gene. The CDR3 nucleotides read TGTGCCAGTAGACGGCGGGGGTCCTACAATGAGCAGTTCTTC. Protein: CASRRRGSYNEQFF.

V gene TRBV7-2 combines with J gene TRBJ2-2, with 12 bases lining up with TRBD2. Germline lookup yields CDR1 SGHTA and CDR2 FQGNSA. After removal of 4 bases from V and 7 bases from J, the junction contained 4 bases not matched to a gene. This CDR3 contains 15 residues. CDR3 protein: CASSSGLAGIGELFF. CDR3 nucleotide sequence: TGTGCCAGCAGCTCCGGACTAGCGGGAATCGGGGAGCTGTTTTTT.

This sequence joins TRBV27 and TRBJ2-1; D tentatively fits TRBD1 or TRBD2 (5 bases each). Looked up from germline, CDR1 is MNHEY and CDR2 is SMNVEV (reference sequence). The ends were cut back, 5 bases at V and 0 bases at J, with 11 bases in the middle. The CDR3 totals 15 residues. For the CDR3, the DNA is TGTGCCAGCAGTCCCGGGGCGAACTCCTACAATGAGCAGTTCTTC. Its translation: CASSPGANSYNEQFF.

The V call is TRBV19, the J call TRBJ2-5, with D perhaps matching TRBD2 (6 bases). This CDR3 contains 13 residues. V gave up 3 bases and J gave up 2 bases, with 7 bases separating them. CDR1 is LNHDA and CDR2 is SQIVND in the germline V gene (reference sequence). CDR3 in amino acids: CASSMAGQETQYF. The CDR3, as DNA: TGTGCCAGTAGTATGGCGGGGCAAGAGACCCAGTACTTC.

The J gene is TRBJ1-1, the V gene TRBV7-2; unclear D gene. Germline CDR1 and CDR2: SGHTA and FQGNSA. The CDR3 extends over 14 amino acids. The V and J ends lost 5 bases and 3 bases respectively, with 13 bases between them. CDR3 sequence: CASSPTRSYTEAFF. The CDR3 DNA sequence: TGTGCCAGCAGCCCGACAAGGAGCTACACTGAAGCTTTCTTT.

DNA of the CDR3: TGTGCCATCAGGGACAGGCGGGGGACTGAAGCTTTCTTT. Protein sequence: CAIRDRRGTEAFF. V gene TRBV10-3 combines with J gene TRBJ1-1; 7 bases fit TRBD1. The CDR3 has 13 residues. V shed 6 bases and J 5 bases; nucleotides not matched to a gene: 6. Germline V gene data show CDR1 as ENHRY and CDR2 as SYGVKD.

This clone has a single count. The chain is built from TRBV7-6 and TRBJ2-3, with TRBD2 identical over 9 bases. This CDR3 is built from 14 residues. V gave up 3 bases and J gave up 3 bases; unmatched junction bases: 1. Looked up from germline, CDR1 is SGHVS and CDR2 is FNYEAQ. This chain's CDR3 is CASSFSGRTDTQYF. The CDR3 DNA reads as TGTGCCAGCAGCTTTAGCGGGAGAACAGATACGCAGTATTTT. The entire variable domain, with the rest obtained from reference TRBV7-6 and TRBJ2-3, is as follows: GAGVSQSPRYKVTKRGQDVALRCDPISGHVSLYWYRQALGQGPEFLTYFNYEAQQDKSGLPNDRFSAERPEGSISTLTIQRTEQRDSAMYRCASSFSGRTDTQYFGPGTRLTVL.

The V and J genes are TRBV9 and TRBJ1-2, with TRBD1 as a possible D gene (5 bases). Germline CDR1 reads SGDLS; CDR2 reads YYNGEE. Trimming took 4 bases from V and 6 from J, leaving 16 bases between them. The CDR3 is 14 residues long. DNA for the CDR3: TGTGCCAGCAGCACCCCCGGGACCTATAATGGCTACACCTTC. It codes for CASSTPGTYNGYTF.

The chain joins TRBV27 to TRBJ2-7, with 7 bases fitting TRBD2. Trimming removed 2 bases from V and 4 bases from J; junction bases left unmatched: 8. The germline CDR1 and CDR2 sequences are MNHEY and SMNVEV (reference sequence). This CDR3 is built from 15 residues. The chain's CDR3 is CASSLDGRTVYEQYF. The CDR3 DNA reads as TGTGCCAGCAGTTTAGACGGGAGGACCGTTTACGAGCAGTACTTC.

The chain links TRBV29-1 to TRBJ2-1; possibly TRBD1 or TRBD2 for D (5 bases each). The CDR3 is 13 residues long. Germline lookup yields CDR1 SQVTM and CDR2 ANQGSEA. Trimming took 6 bases from V and 0 from J, leaving 9 bases between them. This CDR3 reads CSVAGSSYNEQFF. CDR3 nucleotide sequence: TGCAGCGTCGCAGGGAGCTCCTACAATGAGCAGTTCTTC.

The chain employs TRBV29-1 and TRBJ2-3; D remains unclear. Germline assignment: CDR1 SQVTM and CDR2 ANQGSEA. This CDR3 region has 12 residues. V gave up 5 bases and J gave up 0 bases, with 6 bases separating them. CDR3 nucleotide sequence: TGCAGCGTTTCTTCTAGCACAGATACGCAGTATTTT. Protein sequence: CSVSSSTDTQYF.

The genes are TRBV28 and TRBJ2-3, with D uncertain. V gave up 4 bases and J gave up 0 bases, with 11 bases separating them. Germline lookup yields CDR1 MDHEN and CDR2 SYDVKM. The length of the CDR3 is 15 residues. The CDR3 spells CASSSGYSSTDTQYF. CDR3 bases: TGTGCCAGCAGTTCCGGGTATTCTAGCACAGATACGCAGTATTTT.

The CDR3 coding sequence is TGTGCCAGCACTAACGGAGGGCTCGGGGAGCTGTTTTTT. This codes for CASTNGGLGELFF. This chain joins TRBV6-1 and TRBJ2-2; perhaps TRBD2 as D (6 bases). V lost 7 bases to trimming and J lost 7 bases, with 13 bases between them. Germline values: CDR1 MNHNS, CDR2 SASEGT. This CDR3 spans 13 amino acids.

The CDR3 DNA is TGTGCCAGCAGTTTGCCTACTAGCGTACTGTTCTTC. It yields the protein CASSLPTSVLFF. The rearrangement links TRBV27 to TRBJ2-1; 7 bases are a match to TRBD2. V lost 3 bases and J lost 15; bases outside the gene matches: 8. The CDR3 runs 12 residues. Per the germline V gene, CDR1 is MNHEY and CDR2 is SMNVEV (reference sequence).

The chain carries TRBV30 and TRBJ1-1; D call uncertain. V shed 3 bases and J shed 8 bases, with 10 bases lying between them. The CDR3 extends over 11 amino acids. The V gene's germline CDR1 is GTSNPN and CDR2 SVGIG (reference sequence). The CDR3 DNA is TGTGCCTGGAGGGGGAAAGTAGAAGCTTTCTTT. Translating it yields CAWRGKVEAFF.

The table lists this clone with a count of one. The chain is built from TRBV27 and TRBJ2-4; D perhaps matches TRBD1 (5 bases). CDR1 and CDR2 from the germline V gene are MNHEY and SMNVEV (reference sequence). The CDR3 runs 13 residues. V lost 3 bases, J lost 7 bases, and 10 bases lay in between. CDR3 in amino acids: CASSFAGRNIQYF. CDR3 sequence (DNA): TGTGCCAGCAGTTTCGCAGGGCGGAACATTCAGTACTTC.

The chain couples TRBV5-1 to TRBJ2-5, with 9 bases identical to TRBD2. The CDR3 is 15 residues long. V lost 0 bases and J lost 5; bases outside the gene matches: 5. Germline loops: CDR1 SGHRS, CDR2 YFSETQ. The DNA for the CDR3 is TGCGCCAGCAGCTTGGTACCTAGCGGGATGGAGACCCAGTACTTC. Protein product: CASSLVPSGMETQYF. Together with reference TRBV5-1 and TRBJ2-5, the CDR3 gives the full variable domain: KAGVTQTPRYLIKTRGQQVTLSCSPISGHRSVSWYQQTPGQGLQFLFEYFSETQRNKGNFPGRFSGRQFSNSRSEMNVSTLELGDSALYLCASSLVPSGMETQYFGPGTRLLVL.

V usage is TRBV28 and J usage is TRBJ1-6; D remains ambiguous. The CDR3 contains 14 residues. CDR1 is MDHEN, CDR2 SYDVKM, per germline. The V and J ends lost 8 bases and 0 bases respectively, with 8 bases between them. CDR3 residues: CASARSSYNSPLHF. In DNA form, the CDR3 reads TGTGCCAGCGCTCGGAGCTCCTATAATTCACCCCTCCACTTT.